Here is one TCR beta chain with its context. This clonotype was seen a handful of times. This receptor's antigen is unknown. Per-nucleotide qualities are absent, and no much larger clonotype sits a single base away. The data belong to a study of early T cells in non-severe SARS-CoV-2 infection (dated by TCRdb to about 2021). With regard to the full study: TCR sequencing used bulk RNA from unsorted whole blood, so alpha and beta chains could not be paired.

Set within a cohort of healthcare workers in London, UK, this nested case-control study involved weekly PCR testing of nasopharyngeal swabs along with blood sampling. Healthcare workers were recruited between 23 and 31 March 2020, during the week of the UK lockdown, and were followed weekly for up to roughly 16 weeks. The research as a whole found: VDJdb matching was skewed toward anti-spike CD8 responses and likely underestimated virus-specific expansions by missing private and CD4 specificities.

Library method: 5' RACE. Sequencing used a NextSeq 500. In the TCR library protocol, unique molecular identifiers were attached to individual cDNA molecules to correct for PCR bias and sequencing error. Both TCR alpha and beta chains were sequenced, and tight co-correlation was observed between alpha and beta sequence abundances in each sample. The study's processing was this. V gene, J gene and CDR3 annotation of TCR sequences was performed with Decombinator V4. TCRs were defined as expanded if a significant change between any two time points was detected under a Poisson model with p below 0.0001. TCR abundances were normalised to the total number of TCRs sequenced per sample and expressed as counts per million. MAIT TCRs were defined by TRAV1-2 paired with TRAJ12, TRAJ20 or TRAJ33, and iNKT TCRs by TRAV10 paired with TRAJ18. VDJdb, accessed on 1 November 2021, was searched for TCRs annotated for CMV, EBV and SARS-CoV-2, and TCRs annotated for more than one antigen were excluded. The raw public reads went through TCRdb reprocessing: fastp at Q25, MiXCR clone calling, in-frame beta chains kept. Merged by CDR3 protein, the rows form single entries marked with the most common genes and DNA. TCRdb's processing, not the study's, gives the V and J calls here. This sample holds 95,000 to 150,000 distinct CDR3 sequences; around 14% were observed only once. Clones ranked in the top ten supply just over 20% of the sample.

V is cut by 3 bases and J by 4 bases, and the space between the germline ends is 15 bases. The germline V gene yields SGHTA for CDR1 and FQGTGA for CDR2. Taken from cysteine to phenylalanine, the CDR3 has 15 residues. The DNA shown is the 45-base CDR3, in frame from base 1. Source material: whole blood. The chain links TRBV7-3 with TRBJ1-1; no D gene is confidently identified. This receptor was taken from an adult who was a healthcare worker with PCR-confirmed SARS-CoV-2 infection or an uninfected control (not recorded which). For the CDR3, the sequence is CASSFGPIATTEAFF. Here is the DNA: TGTGCCAGCAGCTTCGGCCCCATAGCTACCACTGAAGCTTTCTTT. The full variable domain, with segments outside the CDR3 supplied by the reference TRBV7-3 and TRBJ1-1 proteins, appears as GAGVSQTPSNKVTEKGKYVELRCDPISGHTALYWYRQSLGQGPEFLIYFQGTGAADDSGLPNDRFFAVRPEGSVSTLKIQRTERGDSAVYLCASSFGPIATTEAFFGQGTRLTVV.